These 16 T cell receptor beta chains were all obtained from the same sample, sequenced in a study of T cell responses to AZD1222 COVID-19 vaccine. The method was immunoSEQ multiplex PCR; TCRdb's version includes in-frame clones alone and lacks a portion of them. The data show some 120,000 clones, 75% to 95% seen once. Here the sequenced sample was peripheral blood, taken on day 0 of AZD1222 vaccination. These receptors were obtained from an adult in good health.

The genes are TRBV13 and TRBJ1-1; 12 bases fit TRBD1. The CDR3 loop spans 20 amino acids. Germline V gives CDR1 PRHDT, CDR2 FYEKMQ (reference sequence). The V gene end was trimmed by 7 bases and the J gene end by 3 bases; junction bases not matched to a gene: 21. Here the CDR3 reads CASTRKGQGAIYTADTEAFF. In nucleotides, the CDR3 is TGTGCCAGCACTCGGAAGGGACAGGGGGCAATTTATACGGCTGACACTGAAGCTTTCTTT.

This clone was counted a single time. This chain connects TRBV6-5 to TRBJ1-2; TRBD1 might be the D (5 bases). The CDR3 has 13 amino acids. V was cut by 6 bases and J by 4 bases, with 12 bases left in between. Germline V gene sequence: CDR1 MNHEY, CDR2 SVGAGI. The CDR3 region has the DNA TGTGCCAGCAGCTGGACAATGAGCTATGGCTACACCTTC. Protein product: CASSWTMSYGYTF.

This clone was detected only once. This CDR3 is CASSPSGSGNTIYF. DNA of the CDR3: TGTGCCAGCTCACCATCAGGGTCCGGAAACACCATATATTTT. The chain is built from TRBV18 and TRBJ1-3, with TRBD1 as a possible D gene (5 bases). This CDR3 comprises 14 residues. Germline CDR1 reads KGHSH; CDR2 reads LQKENI. Trimming took 2 bases from V and 4 from J, leaving 9 bases between them.

The chain couples TRBV5-4 to TRBJ2-3, with TRBD2 identical over 8 bases. V shed 0 bases, J shed 3 bases, and the junction held 0 bases outside the gene matches. The CDR3 has 14 amino acids. Germline CDR1 SGHNT, CDR2 YYREEE (reference sequence). The CDR3 bases are TGTGCCAGCAGCTTGGGCGGGAGGACAGATACGCAGTATTTT. The encoded protein is CASSLGGRTDTQYF.

The chain uses TRBV12-3 or TRBV12-4 and TRBJ2-2, with unresolved D. The CDR3 consists of 12 residues. V gave up 8 bases and J gave up 4 bases, with 8 bases separating them. In nucleotides, the CDR3 is TGTGCCAGCTTGTATCCCACCGGGGAGCTGTTTTTT. Translated: CASLYPTGELFF.

The rearrangement joins TRBV27 to TRBJ2-7, with D hard to call. The V and J ends lost 2 bases and 0 bases respectively, with 5 bases between them. The CDR3 is 13 amino acids. The germline CDR1 and CDR2 sequences are MNHEY and SMNVEV (reference sequence). This CDR3 is CASSLGNSYEQYF. As DNA, the CDR3 is TGTGCCAGCAGTTTAGGGAACTCCTACGAGCAGTACTTC.

The rearrangement joins TRBV11-2 to TRBJ1-3, with D maybe TRBD1 (5 bases). The germline V gene has CDR1 SGHAT and CDR2 FQNNGV. The V end lost 4 bases, the J end lost 0 bases, and 7 bases lay between the germline ends. The CDR3 spans 14 residues. CDR3 amino acids: CASSSGDSGNTIYF. Written as DNA, the CDR3 is TGTGCCAGCAGCTCGGGGGACTCTGGAAACACCATATATTTT.

This rearrangement joins TRBV5-4 to TRBJ2-1; 13 nucleotides match TRBD2. The CDR3 consists of 16 residues. Germline V gives CDR1 SGHNT, CDR2 YYREEE (reference sequence). V was pared by 3 bases and J by 4 bases, with 4 bases of the junction left unmatched. The CDR3 spells CASSSTSGRVYNEQFF. CDR3 DNA: TGTGCCAGCAGCTCCACTAGCGGGAGGGTTTACAATGAGCAGTTCTTC. The full variable domain, with the rest looked up from reference TRBV5-4 and TRBJ2-1, is ETGVTQSPTHLIKTRGQQVTLRCSSQSGHNTVSWYQQALGQGPQFIFQYYREEENGRGNFPPRFSGLQFPNYSSELNVNALELDDSALYLCASSSTSGRVYNEQFFGPGTRLTVL.

The gene calls are TRBV6-6 and TRBJ1-6, with TRBD1 matching 7 bases. The CDR3 sequence is 16 residues long. V dropped 5 bases and J dropped 9; count of bases not matched to a gene: 13. The germline V gene encodes CDR1 MNHNY and CDR2 SVGAGI (reference sequence). The CDR3 nucleotides read TGTGCCAGCAGTCGACAGGGAGGGCCTTCAGGTTCACCCCTCCACTTT. The encoded protein is CASSRQGGPSGSPLHF.

The chain employs TRBV4-3 and TRBJ1-2, with 10 bases identical to TRBD1. CDR1 and CDR2 from the germline V gene are LGHNA and YSLEER. The CDR3 runs 14 residues. V shed 4 bases, J shed 2 bases, and the junction held 1 base outside the gene matches. This chain's CDR3 is CASSPGQGNYGYTF. For the CDR3, the DNA is TGCGCCAGCAGCCCGGGACAGGGGAACTATGGCTACACCTTC.

V usage is TRBV5-8 and J usage is TRBJ1-3; D remains unclear. This CDR3 region has 15 residues. Germline loops: CDR1 SGHTS, CDR2 YDEGEE. Trimming shortened V by 1 base and J by 0 bases, and 8 bases separated the two germline ends. This chain's CDR3 is CASSLLGNSGNTIYF. CDR3 DNA: TGTGCCAGCAGCTTGTTGGGGAACTCTGGAAACACCATATATTTT.

This sequence joins TRBV10-3 and TRBJ2-1, with TRBD1 as a possible D gene (6 bases). The CDR3 sequence is 12 residues long. The germline V and J ends were trimmed by 3 bases and 9 bases, with 9 bases remaining between them. Per the germline V gene, CDR1 is ENHRY and CDR2 is SYGVKD. CDR3 DNA sequence: TGTGCCATCAGTGATTTAGGGGGTGAGCAGTTCTTC. The encoded protein is CAISDLGGEQFF.

This rearrangement joins TRBV7-2 to TRBJ2-5, with 9 positions matching TRBD2. Trimming took 9 bases from V and 1 from J; bases not matched to a gene: 18. This CDR3 region has 18 residues. The germline gives CDR1 SGHTA, CDR2 FQGNSA. CDR3 DNA: TGTGCCAGTAGCCACCCGTGGGGTTTGCGGGAGGGCCAAGAGACCCAGTACTTC. It encodes CASSHPWGLREGQETQYF.

The V call is TRBV19, the J call TRBJ1-1; D is possibly TRBD1 (6 bases). This CDR3 contains 14 residues. The germline V and J ends were trimmed by 3 bases and 4 bases, with 12 bases remaining between them. Germline V gives CDR1 LNHDA, CDR2 SQIVND (reference sequence). The chain's CDR3 is CASSIRGGGTEAFF. The CDR3 region has the DNA TGTGCCAGTAGTATCCGGGGAGGGGGCACTGAAGCTTTCTTT.

The chain employs TRBV6-4 and TRBJ2-7; TRBD1 matches 11 bases. The CDR3 runs 15 residues. V was clipped by 5 bases and J by 5 bases; unmatched bases: 8. The V gene's germline CDR1 is MRHNA and CDR2 SNTAGT. The CDR3, as DNA: TGTGCCAGCAGTAAATCCGGGACAGGGGGGCACGAGCAGTACTTC. Protein product: CASSKSGTGGHEQYF.

This rearrangement joins TRBV19 to TRBJ1-1; 8 positions match TRBD1. The V segment lost 6 bases and the J segment 1 base; nucleotides outside the gene matches: 7. The germline V gene has CDR1 LNHDA and CDR2 SQIVND (reference sequence). The CDR3 runs 15 residues. The CDR3 is CASSPDRARNTEAFF. CDR3 in DNA: TGTGCCAGTAGCCCGGACAGGGCACGGAACACTGAAGCTTTCTTT.